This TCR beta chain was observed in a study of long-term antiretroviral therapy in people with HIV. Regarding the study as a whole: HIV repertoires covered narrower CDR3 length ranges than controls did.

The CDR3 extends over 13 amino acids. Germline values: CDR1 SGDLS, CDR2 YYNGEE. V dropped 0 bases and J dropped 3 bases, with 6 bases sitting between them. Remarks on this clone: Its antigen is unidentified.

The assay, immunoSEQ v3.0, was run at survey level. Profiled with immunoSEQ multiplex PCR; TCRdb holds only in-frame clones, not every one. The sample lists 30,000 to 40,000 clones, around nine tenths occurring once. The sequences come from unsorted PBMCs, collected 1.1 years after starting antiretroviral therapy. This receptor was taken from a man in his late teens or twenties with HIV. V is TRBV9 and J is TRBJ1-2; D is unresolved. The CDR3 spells CASSVAVDYGYTF. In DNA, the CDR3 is TGTGCCAGCAGCGTAGCGGTCGACTATGGCTACACCTTC.